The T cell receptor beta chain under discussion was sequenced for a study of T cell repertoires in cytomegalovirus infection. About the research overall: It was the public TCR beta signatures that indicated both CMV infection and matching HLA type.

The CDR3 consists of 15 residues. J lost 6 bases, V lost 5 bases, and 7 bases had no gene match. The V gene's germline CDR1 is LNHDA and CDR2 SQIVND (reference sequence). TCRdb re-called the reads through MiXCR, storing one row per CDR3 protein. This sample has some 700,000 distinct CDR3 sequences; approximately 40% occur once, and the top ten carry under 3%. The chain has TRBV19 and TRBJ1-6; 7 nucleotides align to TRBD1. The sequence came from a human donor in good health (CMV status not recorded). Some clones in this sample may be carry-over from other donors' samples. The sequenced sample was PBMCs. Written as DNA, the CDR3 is TGTGCCAGTAGTGGCAGGGGGGATGGTAATTCACCCCTCCACTTT. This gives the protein CASSGRGDGNSPLHF.